Following are 3 T cell receptor beta chains from one sample sequenced in a study of T cells in Graves' hyperthyroidism and ophthalmopathy. The CDR3 regions of TCR beta were amplified from RNA transcripts. Using the HTBI primer set, a first-round RT-PCR was run on the TCR CDR3. One entry per CDR3 protein, called by TCRdb with MiXCR from the multiplex PCR reads. The table includes under 400,000 distinct CDR3 sequences, about 14% detected once. Sequenced input: blood. The receptors stem from a woman aged 55-75 years with Graves' hyperthyroidism.

This clonotype was seen only a few times. Just one base apart from a much larger clone, this may be a read error. The chain combines TRBV6-1 with TRBJ1-2, with 7 bases fitting TRBD1. Germline lookup yields CDR1 MNHNS and CDR2 SASEGT. The CDR3 covers 14 residues. The V gene end was trimmed by 5 bases and the J gene end by 5 bases; junction bases not matched to a gene: 8. CDR3 region: CASSHSGTEYGYTF. The CDR3 coding sequence is TGTGCCAGCAGTCACTCGGGGACAGAGTATGGCTACACCTTC.

The V and J genes are TRBV4-2 and TRBJ2-3; possibly TRBD1 for D (5 bases). CDR1 is LGHNA and CDR2 is YNFKEQ in the germline V gene. The V gene lost 1 base and the J gene lost 5 bases, with 13 bases spanning the gap. This CDR3 is built from 15 residues. The CDR3 bases are TGTGCCAGCAGCCAAGCAGGGCCGGCCCAAGATACGCAGTATTTT. It specifies CASSQAGPAQDTQYF.

This clonotype was seen repeatedly, ten times or more. V usage is TRBV6-1 and J usage is TRBJ2-3; TRBD2 matches at 8 bases. CDR1 is MNHNS, CDR2 SASEGT, per germline. The CDR3 contains 14 residues. V gave up 5 bases and J gave up 6 bases; unmatched junction bases: 7. DNA of the CDR3: TGTGCCAGCAGTACCGGACTAGCTGTGGATACGCAGTATTTT. It encodes CASSTGLAVDTQYF.